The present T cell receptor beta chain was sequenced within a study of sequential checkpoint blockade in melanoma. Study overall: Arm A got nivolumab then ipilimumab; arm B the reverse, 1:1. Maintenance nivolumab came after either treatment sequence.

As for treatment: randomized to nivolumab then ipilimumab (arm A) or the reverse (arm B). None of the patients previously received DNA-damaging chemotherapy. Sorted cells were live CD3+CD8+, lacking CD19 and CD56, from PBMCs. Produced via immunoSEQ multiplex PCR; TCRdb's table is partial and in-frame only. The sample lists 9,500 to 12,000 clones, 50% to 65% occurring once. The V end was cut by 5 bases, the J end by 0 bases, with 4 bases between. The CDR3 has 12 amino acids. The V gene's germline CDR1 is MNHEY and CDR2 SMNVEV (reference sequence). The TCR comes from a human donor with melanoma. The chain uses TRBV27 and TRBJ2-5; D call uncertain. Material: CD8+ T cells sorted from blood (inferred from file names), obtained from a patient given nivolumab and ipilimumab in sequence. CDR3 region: CASSPNQETQYF. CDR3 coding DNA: TGTGCCAGCAGTCCCAACCAAGAGACCCAGTACTTC.